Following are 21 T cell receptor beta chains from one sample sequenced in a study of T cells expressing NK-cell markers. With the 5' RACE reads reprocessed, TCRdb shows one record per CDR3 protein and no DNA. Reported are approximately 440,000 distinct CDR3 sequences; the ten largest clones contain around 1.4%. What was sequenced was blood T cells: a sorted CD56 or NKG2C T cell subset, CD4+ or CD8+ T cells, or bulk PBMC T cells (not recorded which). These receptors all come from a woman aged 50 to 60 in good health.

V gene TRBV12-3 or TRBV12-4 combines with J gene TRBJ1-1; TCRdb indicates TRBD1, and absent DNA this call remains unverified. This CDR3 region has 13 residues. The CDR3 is CASTRAPMGEAFF.

CDR3 residues: CATGRVGSHNEQFF. The V call is TRBV15, the J call TRBJ2-1. The germline CDR1 and CDR2 sequences are LNHNV and YYDKDF (reference sequence). This CDR3 contains 14 residues.

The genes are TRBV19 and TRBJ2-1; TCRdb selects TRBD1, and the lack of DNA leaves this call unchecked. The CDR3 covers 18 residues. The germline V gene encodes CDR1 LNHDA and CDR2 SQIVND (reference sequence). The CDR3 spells CASSHRGVAPGSYNEQFF.

The CDR3 spells CSAKGPMGDTQYF. The chain combines TRBV20-1 with TRBJ2-3; TCRdb selects TRBD1, and the lack of DNA leaves this call unchecked. Germline CDR1 is DFQATT and CDR2 is SNEGSKA (reference sequence). The CDR3 consists of 13 residues.

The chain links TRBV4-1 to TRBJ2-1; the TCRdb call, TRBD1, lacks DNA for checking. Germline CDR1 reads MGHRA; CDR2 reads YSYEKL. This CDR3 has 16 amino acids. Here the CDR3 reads CASSQDLDRLYNEQFF.

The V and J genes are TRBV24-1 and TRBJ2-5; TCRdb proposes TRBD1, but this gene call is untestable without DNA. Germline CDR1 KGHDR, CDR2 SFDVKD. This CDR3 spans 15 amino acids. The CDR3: CATSQPGTGAETQYF.

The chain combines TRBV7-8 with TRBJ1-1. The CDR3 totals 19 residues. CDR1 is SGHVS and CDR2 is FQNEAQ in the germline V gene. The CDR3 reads CASSLAFIGRAGGYTEAFF. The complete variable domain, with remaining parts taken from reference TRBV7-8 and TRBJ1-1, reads GAGVSQSPRYKVAKRGQDVALRCDPISGHVSLFWYQQALGQGPEFLTYFQNEAQLDKSGLPSDRFFAERPEGSVSTLKIQRTQQEDSAVYLCASSLAFIGRAGGYTEAFFGQGTRLTVV.

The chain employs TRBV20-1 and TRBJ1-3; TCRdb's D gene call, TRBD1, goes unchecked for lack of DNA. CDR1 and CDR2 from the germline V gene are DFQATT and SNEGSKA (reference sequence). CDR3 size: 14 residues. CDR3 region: CSALDRGPGNTIYF.

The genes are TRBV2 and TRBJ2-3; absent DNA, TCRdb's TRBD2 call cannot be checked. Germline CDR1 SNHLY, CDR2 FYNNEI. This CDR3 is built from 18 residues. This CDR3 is CASRPIPGLAENTDTQYF.

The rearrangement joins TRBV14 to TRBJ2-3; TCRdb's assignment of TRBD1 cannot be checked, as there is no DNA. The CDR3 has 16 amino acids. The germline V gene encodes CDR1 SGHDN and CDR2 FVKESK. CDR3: CASSQTRQIMTDTQYF.

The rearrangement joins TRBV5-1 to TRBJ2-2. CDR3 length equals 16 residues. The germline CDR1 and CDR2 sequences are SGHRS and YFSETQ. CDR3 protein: CASSLLVGTSTGELFF.

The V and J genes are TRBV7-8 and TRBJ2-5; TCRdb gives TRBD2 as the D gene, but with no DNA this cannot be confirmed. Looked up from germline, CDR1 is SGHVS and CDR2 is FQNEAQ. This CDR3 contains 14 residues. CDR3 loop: CASSFGTSHETQYF. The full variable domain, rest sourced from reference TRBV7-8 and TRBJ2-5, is GAGVSQSPRYKVAKRGQDVALRCDPISGHVSLFWYQQALGQGPEFLTYFQNEAQLDKSGLPSDRFFAERPEGSVSTLKIQRTQQEDSAVYLCASSFGTSHETQYFGPGTRLLVL.

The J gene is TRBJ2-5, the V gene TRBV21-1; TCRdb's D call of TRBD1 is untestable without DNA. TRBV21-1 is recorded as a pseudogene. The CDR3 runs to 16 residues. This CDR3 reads CASSSRRGTEEETQYF.

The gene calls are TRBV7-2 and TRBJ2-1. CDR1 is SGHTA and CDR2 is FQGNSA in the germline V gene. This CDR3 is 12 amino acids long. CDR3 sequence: CASSPYGNEQFF.

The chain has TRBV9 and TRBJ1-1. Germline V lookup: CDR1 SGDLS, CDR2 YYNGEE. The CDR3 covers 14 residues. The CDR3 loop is CASSVGRINTEAFF.

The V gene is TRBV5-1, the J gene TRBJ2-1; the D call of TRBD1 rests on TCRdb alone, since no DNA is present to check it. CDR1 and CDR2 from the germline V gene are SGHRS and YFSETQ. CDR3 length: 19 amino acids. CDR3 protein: CANPSLNNPSGFSYNEQFF.

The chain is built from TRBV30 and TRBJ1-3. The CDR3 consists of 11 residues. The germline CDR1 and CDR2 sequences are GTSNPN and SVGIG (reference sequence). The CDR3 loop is CAWTIGNTIYF.

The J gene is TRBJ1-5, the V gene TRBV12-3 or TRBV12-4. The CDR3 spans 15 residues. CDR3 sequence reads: CASSFEGVSNQPQHF.

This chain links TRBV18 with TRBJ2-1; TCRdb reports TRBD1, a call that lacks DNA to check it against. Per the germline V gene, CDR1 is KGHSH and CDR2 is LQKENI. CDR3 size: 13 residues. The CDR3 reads CASSHDKGKEQFF.

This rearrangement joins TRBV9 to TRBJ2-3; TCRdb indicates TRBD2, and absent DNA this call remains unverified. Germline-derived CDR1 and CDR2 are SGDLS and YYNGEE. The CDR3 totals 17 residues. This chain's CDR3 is CASSVDPSGRAADTQYF.

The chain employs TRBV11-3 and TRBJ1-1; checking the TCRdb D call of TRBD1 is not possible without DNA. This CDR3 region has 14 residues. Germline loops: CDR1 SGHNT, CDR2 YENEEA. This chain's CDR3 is CASMTGRGHTEAFF.